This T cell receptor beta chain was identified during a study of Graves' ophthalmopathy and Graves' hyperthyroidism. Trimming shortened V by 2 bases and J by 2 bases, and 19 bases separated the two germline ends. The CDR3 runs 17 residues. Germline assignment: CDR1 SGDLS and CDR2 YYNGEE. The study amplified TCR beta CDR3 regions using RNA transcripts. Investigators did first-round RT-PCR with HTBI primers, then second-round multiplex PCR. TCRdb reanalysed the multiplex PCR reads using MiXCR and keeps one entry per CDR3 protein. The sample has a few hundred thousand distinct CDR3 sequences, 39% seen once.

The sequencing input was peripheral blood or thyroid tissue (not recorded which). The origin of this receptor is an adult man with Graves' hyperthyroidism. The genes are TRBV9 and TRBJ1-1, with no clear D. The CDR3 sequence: CASSVSPWFELNTEAFF. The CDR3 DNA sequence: TGTGCCAGCAGCGTTAGTCCGTGGTTCGAGCTAAACACTGAAGCTTTCTTT.